The 16 T cell receptor beta chains listed next were all sequenced from one sample in a study of shared clonotypes between healthy human individuals. Repertoires were generated with immunoSEQ multiplex PCR, while TCRdb's copy carries only in-frame clones and drops some. The sample contains roughly 500,000 clones, approximately 95% of which appear only once. Sequences were obtained from naive CD4+ T cells sorted from blood. Subset given: CD45RA+ positively selected. The receptors were gathered from a woman in her 30s in good health.

This clone came up once. The V call is TRBV11-2, the J call TRBJ2-3, with 13 bases aligning to TRBD2. CDR1 SGHAT and CDR2 FQNNGV come from the germline V gene. The length of the CDR3 is 17 residues. V gave up 5 bases and J gave up 3 bases; unmatched junction bases: 8. CDR3 nucleotides: TGTGCCAGCAGCCCGGGCTGGACTAGCGGGAGAACAGATACGCAGTATTTT. Translation gives CASSPGWTSGRTDTQYF.

Written as DNA, the CDR3 is TGCGCCAGCAGATGGACTAGCGAGAATTGGCTGTACTTC. It yields the protein CASRWTSENWLYF. This sequence joins TRBV5-1 and TRBJ2-5; 9 bases are a match to TRBD2. The junction had 12 bases not matched to a gene; V was cut back by 5 bases and J by 13 bases. The CDR3 loop spans 13 amino acids. Germline V gene data show CDR1 as SGHRS and CDR2 as YFSETQ.

The chain recombines TRBV6-5 with TRBJ2-1, with D tentatively TRBD1 or TRBD2 (5 bases each). The CDR3 runs 15 residues. Germline CDR1 and CDR2: MNHEY and SVGAGI. Trimming took off 3 bases at V and 4 bases at J, with 13 bases between the two ends. DNA for the CDR3: TGTGCCAGCAGTTATAATCCGGGACGGTACAATGAGCAGTTCTTC. It yields the protein CASSYNPGRYNEQFF.

J is TRBJ2-7 and V is TRBV18, with 8 bases that match TRBD1. The V gene's germline CDR1 is KGHSH and CDR2 LQKENI. The V segment lost 2 bases and the J segment 2 bases; nucleotides outside the gene matches: 8. The CDR3 is made up of 16 amino acids. The CDR3 sequence: CASSPNGTGGTYEQYF. CDR3 DNA sequence: TGTGCCAGCTCACCAAACGGGACAGGCGGTACCTACGAGCAGTACTTC.

The rearrangement joins TRBV28 to TRBJ1-4; a weak D match, TRBD1 (5 bases). Trimming shortened V by 3 bases and J by 8 bases, and 19 bases separated the two germline ends. CDR3 length: 16 amino acids. Germline-derived CDR1 and CDR2 are MDHEN and SYDVKM. CDR3 amino acids: CASSFPDGGDDEKLFF. In nucleotides, the CDR3 is TGTGCCAGCAGTTTTCCAGACGGGGGGGACGACGAAAAACTGTTTTTT.

V gene TRBV5-4 combines with J gene TRBJ1-3; the D gene is possibly TRBD1 (5 bases). The CDR3 is 14 residues long. Trimming shortened V by 4 bases and J by 4 bases, and 12 bases separated the two germline ends. Per germline, CDR1 SGHNT and CDR2 YYREEE (reference sequence). This CDR3 reads CASSTGGAGNTIYF. The CDR3 DNA is TGTGCCAGCAGCACTGGCGGGGCCGGAAACACCATATATTTT.

The chain carries TRBV9 and TRBJ2-3; D gene ambiguous. CDR1 is SGDLS, CDR2 YYNGEE, per germline. The V and J ends lost 3 bases and 8 bases respectively, with 16 bases between them. The length of the CDR3 is 14 residues. The CDR3 coding sequence is TGTGCCAGCAGCGGTCTGGAGATGGCGGTTACGCAGTATTTT. It is translated as CASSGLEMAVTQYF.

Comment on this clone: The sample holds other DNA sequences that translate to the same CDR3. The V and J genes are TRBV28 and TRBJ1-2, with a tentative D call TRBD1 (5 bases). The V end was cut by 2 bases, the J end by 5 bases, with 6 bases between. CDR3 size: 12 residues. CDR1 and CDR2 from the germline V gene are MDHEN and SYDVKM. CDR3 amino acids: CASSLRGYGYTF. For the CDR3, the DNA is TGTGCCAGCAGTTTAAGGGGTTATGGCTACACCTTC.

The chain is built from TRBV28 and TRBJ2-3, with a possible D match to TRBD2 (7 bases). The V gene lost 0 bases and the J gene lost 4 bases, with 17 bases spanning the gap. Germline V CDR1 and CDR2: MDHEN, SYDVKM. There are 17 residues in the CDR3. The CDR3 is CASSLWGAAGIADTQYF. In DNA, the CDR3 is TGTGCCAGCAGTTTATGGGGGGCAGCGGGAATCGCAGATACGCAGTATTTT.

This clone was seen a few times. This CDR3 is also generated by other DNA sequences in the sample. The chain is built from TRBV20-1 and TRBJ2-3, with no clear D. V gave up 3 bases and J gave up 5 bases, with 3 bases separating them. The CDR3 is made up of 10 amino acids. The germline gives CDR1 DFQATT, CDR2 SNEGSKA (reference sequence). DNA of the CDR3: TGCAGTGCTAGGGGAGATACGCAGTATTTT. This translates into CSARGDTQYF.

The chain employs TRBV9 and TRBJ2-2; 11 bases fit TRBD1. V shed 4 bases, J shed 4 bases, and the junction held 6 bases outside the gene matches. The CDR3 has 16 residues. Germline V gives CDR1 SGDLS, CDR2 YYNGEE. In nucleotides, the CDR3 is TGTGCCAGCAGCTTCGGACAGGGGGCGGGCACCGGGGAGCTGTTTTTT. Amino acid sequence: CASSFGQGAGTGELFF.

This CDR3 reads CASSEGAGYGYTF. The CDR3 region has the DNA TGTGCCAGCAGTGAGGGGGCGGGCTATGGCTACACCTTC. This rearrangement joins TRBV2 to TRBJ1-2, with D possibly being TRBD1 (6 bases). Germline V gene lookup returns CDR1 SNHLY and CDR2 FYNNEI. The CDR3 is made up of 13 amino acids. Deletions cut 3 bases from V and 4 bases from J, with 9 bases between.

The genes are TRBV19 and TRBJ2-2; tentatively, D is TRBD1 or TRBD2 (5 bases each). The CDR3 sequence is 13 residues long. Germline CDR1 reads LNHDA; CDR2 reads SQIVND (reference sequence). Trimming removed 3 bases from V and 6 bases from J, with 8 bases in between. The CDR3 sequence: CASSIRGPGELFF. CDR3 nucleotide sequence: TGTGCCAGTAGTATTCGGGGACCCGGGGAGCTGTTTTTT. Together with reference TRBV19 and TRBJ2-2, the CDR3 gives the full variable domain: DGGITQSPKYLFRKEGQNVTLSCEQNLNHDAMYWYRQDPGQGLRLIYYSQIVNDFQKGDIAEGYSVSREKKESFPLTVTSAQKNPTAFYLCASSIRGPGELFFGEGSRLTVL.

This rearrangement joins TRBV6-6 to TRBJ1-5; no reliable D call. The germline CDR1 and CDR2 sequences are MNHNY and SVGAGI (reference sequence). This CDR3 is 15 amino acids long. Trimming shortened V by 6 bases and J by 5 bases, and 17 bases separated the two germline ends. CDR3 amino acids: CASRRADGDHQPQHF. Here the CDR3 DNA reads TGTGCCAGCAGGCGAGCAGACGGGGATCATCAGCCCCAGCATTTT.

In this sample, this clone turned up a few times. This chain joins TRBV27 and TRBJ2-3; no clear D. The length of the CDR3 is 11 residues. The germline V and J ends were trimmed by 3 bases and 8 bases, with 6 bases remaining between them. Germline V gene sequence: CDR1 MNHEY, CDR2 SMNVEV (reference sequence). CDR3 in DNA: TGTGCCAGCAGTTTGTCGGGTACGCAGTATTTT. Protein product: CASSLSGTQYF.

The genes are TRBV28 and TRBJ1-5; D perhaps matches TRBD1 (5 bases). Germline assignment: CDR1 MDHEN and CDR2 SYDVKM. V lost 6 bases, J lost 7 bases, and 19 bases lay in between. The CDR3 extends over 15 amino acids. The CDR3 spells CASSNPQGSGQPQHF. In DNA, the CDR3 is TGTGCCAGCAGCAATCCTCAGGGTTCAGGGCAGCCCCAGCATTTT.